This T cell receptor (beta chain) emerged from a study of OX40 agonist ivuxolimab in advanced cancers. The wider study: Ivuxolimab doses were 0.01, 0.1, 0.3, 1.5, 3 or 10 mg/kg every 2 weeks. Of the patients, three showed partial responses, one with hepatocellular carcinoma and two with cutaneous melanoma.

Study-wide results and limits: At 0.1 to 3.0 mg/kg and by week 6, clonal expansion occurred in CD4+ and CD8+ blood T cells.

This CDR3 region has 11 residues. Germline V gives CDR1 SQVTM, CDR2 ANQGSEA. Trimming removed 7 bases from V and 8 bases from J, with 14 bases in between. Profiled with immunoSEQ multiplex PCR; TCRdb holds only in-frame clones, not every one. The sample consists of approximately 49,000 clones, about 81% of them appearing once. Baseline was the first blood sampling point, followed by cycle 4 day 1 and cycle 7 day 1. In the case of this clone: Its antigen remains unidentified.

The gene calls are TRBV29-1 and TRBJ2-5; D is uncertain. The source is an adult with an advanced solid tumor such as melanoma, head and neck, liver or kidney cancer. The source material was CD4+ or CD8+ T cells sorted from blood, sampled in a trial of the OX40 agonist ivuxolimab. The CDR3 region has the DNA TGCAGCGGAGAGACGACCGATACCCAGTACTTC. Its protein product is CSGETTDTQYF.